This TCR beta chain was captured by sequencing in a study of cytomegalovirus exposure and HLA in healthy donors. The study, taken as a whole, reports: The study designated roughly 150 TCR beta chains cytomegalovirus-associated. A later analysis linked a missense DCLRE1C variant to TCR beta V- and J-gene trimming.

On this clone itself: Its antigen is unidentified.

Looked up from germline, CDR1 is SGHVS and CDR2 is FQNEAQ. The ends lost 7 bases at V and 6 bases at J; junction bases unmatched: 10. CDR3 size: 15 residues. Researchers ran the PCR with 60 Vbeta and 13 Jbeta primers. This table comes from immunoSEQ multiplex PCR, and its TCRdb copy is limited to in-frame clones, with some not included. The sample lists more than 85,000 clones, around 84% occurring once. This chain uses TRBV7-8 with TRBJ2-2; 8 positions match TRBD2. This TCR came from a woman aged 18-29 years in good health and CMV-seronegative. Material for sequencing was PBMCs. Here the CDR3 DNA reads TGTGCCAGCACGGGCGGGGGGCGTATCTCCGGGGAGCTGTTTTTT. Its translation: CASTGGGRISGELFF.